This paragraph covers one T cell receptor beta chain sequence. Germline V lookup: CDR1 SQVTM, CDR2 ANQGSEA. The CDR3 extends over 12 amino acids. The V end lost 1 base, the J end lost 10 bases, and 13 bases lay between the germline ends. These data belong to a study of blood T cell repertoires in COVID-19. Enrollees, roughly 18 to 90 years old, lived in 20 to 25 US areas. Assignments of participants to cohorts depended upon their own reported clinical history. Produced via immunoSEQ multiplex PCR; TCRdb's table is partial and in-frame only. This table holds 250,000 to 300,000 clones, over 80% found once.

The chain employs TRBV29-1 and TRBJ1-2, with TRBD1 as a possible D gene (6 bases). Sequencing was carried out using PBMCs or T cells enriched from blood (not recorded which). This TCR came from a human donor in a cohort exposed to, infected with or recovered from COVID-19 (not recorded which). The donor label of this sample is uncertain. CDR3 in amino acids: CSVEVRGGDYTF. CDR3 nucleotide sequence: TGCAGCGTTGAAGTCCGGGGGGGCGACTACACCTTC.